The clone carrying this T cell receptor beta chain was recorded only once. The data belong to a study of cytomegalovirus exposure and HLA in healthy donors. Profiled with immunoSEQ multiplex PCR; TCRdb holds only in-frame clones, not every one. The repertoire includes about 58,000 clones, 90% of them detected once, and roughly 1% sits in the top ten. The sample taken for sequencing was PBMCs. The source is a young man in good health and CMV-seronegative.

The CDR3 is CASSLAHSGNTDTQYF. In nucleotides, the CDR3 is TGTGCCAGCAGCTTAGCGCATAGCGGAAACACAGATACGCAGTATTTT. The genes are TRBV11-1 and TRBJ2-3, with D possibly matching TRBD2 (6 bases). Trimming stripped 0 bases from V and 2 bases from J, with 12 bases between. This CDR3 has 16 amino acids. Germline V gives CDR1 SGHAT, CDR2 FQDESV (reference sequence). Drawing the rest from reference TRBV11-1 and TRBJ2-3, the complete variable domain is EAEVAQSPRYKITEKSQAVAFWCDPISGHATLYWYRQILGQGPELLVQFQDESVVDDSQLPKDRFSAERLKGVDSTLKIQPAELGDSAMYLCASSLAHSGNTDTQYFGPGTRLTVL.